The 21 T cell receptor beta chains listed next were all sequenced from one sample in a study of shared clonotypes between healthy human individuals. The method was immunoSEQ multiplex PCR; TCRdb's version includes in-frame clones alone and lacks a portion of them. The sample has around 2,000,000 clones, about 92% seen once. Naive CD8 populations comprised CD45RO-negative cells positively selected for CCR7, excluding terminally differentiated effector memory CD45RA+ cells. Sample: naive CD8+ T cells from PBMCs. Receptor source: a man aged 18 to 35 in good health. Some clones in this sample may be carry-over from other donors' samples.

The chain recombines TRBV2 with TRBJ2-7, with 11 bases fitting TRBD2. Per the germline V gene, CDR1 is SNHLY and CDR2 is FYNNEI. The CDR3 totals 15 residues. Unmatched junction bases numbered 8, after V lost 6 bases and J lost 4 bases. In DNA, the CDR3 is TGTGCCAGCAGAGTCGAACTAGCGGGAGTGTACGAGCAGTACTTC. Translating gives CASRVELAGVYEQYF.

This sequence joins TRBV14 and TRBJ1-2, with 9 bases lining up with TRBD1. The V segment lost 1 base and the J segment 6 bases; nucleotides outside the gene matches: 12. CDR1 and CDR2 from the germline V gene are SGHDN and FVKESK. This CDR3 has 17 amino acids. CDR3 protein: CASSQVGTGQPENGYTF. For the CDR3, the DNA is TGTGCCAGCAGCCAAGTTGGGACAGGGCAGCCCGAGAATGGCTACACCTTC.

This clone has only one observation. The chain uses TRBV4-1 and TRBJ2-7; 9 positions agree with TRBD1. J gave up 5 bases and V 0 bases, and 11 bases lay outside the gene matches. Germline V gene sequence: CDR1 MGHRA, CDR2 YSYEKL. The CDR3 length is 17 residues. The CDR3 region is CASSQDRTGTGLHEQYF. The DNA for the CDR3 is TGCGCCAGCAGCCAAGACCGCACCGGGACAGGGTTGCACGAGCAGTACTTC.

Regarding this clone: The sample holds other DNA sequences that translate to the same CDR3. V gene TRBV6-5 combines with J gene TRBJ2-7, with 12 bases matching TRBD1. Germline trimming cut 2 bases from V and 4 bases from J; bases unmatched to any gene: 3. CDR1 is MNHEY and CDR2 is SVGAGI in the germline V gene. The CDR3 spans 15 residues. CDR3 sequence: CASSYPGQGAYEQYF. CDR3 DNA: TGTGCCAGCAGTTACCCGGGACAGGGGGCATACGAGCAGTACTTC.

The CDR3 region is CASTSTGYVYGYTF. As DNA, the CDR3 is TGTGCCAGCACCTCGACGGGGTACGTTTATGGCTACACCTTC. This sequence joins TRBV28 and TRBJ1-2; no clear D. The CDR3 sequence is 14 residues long. Trimming stripped 7 bases from V and 5 bases from J, with 17 bases between. Per germline, CDR1 MDHEN and CDR2 SYDVKM.

The chain is built from TRBV9 and TRBJ2-1, with 7 nucleotides matching TRBD2. Trimming removed 2 bases from V and 2 bases from J; junction bases left unmatched: 4. This CDR3 has 15 residues. Germline assignment: CDR1 SGDLS and CDR2 YYNGEE. CDR3: CASSVSGIPYNEQFF. In nucleotides, the CDR3 is TGTGCCAGCAGCGTGAGCGGGATTCCCTACAATGAGCAGTTCTTC.

V and J are TRBV27 and TRBJ1-2; 7 nucleotides match TRBD1. CDR3 size: 15 residues. In germline, CDR1 is MNHEY, CDR2 SMNVEV (reference sequence). J was trimmed by 2 bases and V by 7 bases; bases with no gene match: 10. The CDR3 bases are TGTGCCAGCACTCAGACAGGGTTGAGAAACTATGGCTACACCTTC. This sequence encodes CASTQTGLRNYGYTF.

The chain couples TRBV7-2 to TRBJ1-3, with unresolved D. The germline CDR1 and CDR2 sequences are SGHTA and FQGNSA. The length of the CDR3 is 16 residues. The V gene lost 5 bases and the J gene lost 1 base, with 15 bases spanning the gap. The CDR3 sequence: CASSVNARRSGNTIYF. For the CDR3, the DNA is TGTGCCAGCAGCGTCAACGCACGACGGTCTGGAAACACCATATATTTT. Combining the CDR3 with reference TRBV7-2 and TRBJ1-3 gives the whole variable domain GAGVSQSPSNKVTEKGKDVELRCDPISGHTALYWYRQSLGQGLEFLIYFQGNSAPDKSGLPSDRFSAERTGGSVSTLTIQRTQQEDSAVYLCASSVNARRSGNTIYFGEGSWLTVV.

With regard to this clone: Other DNA sequences in the sample encode the same CDR3. CDR3 in DNA: TGTGCCAGCAGCTTGGTGGGACAGGGCCACGAGCAGTACTTC. Protein sequence: CASSLVGQGHEQYF. V usage is TRBV5-6 and J usage is TRBJ2-7, with TRBD1 matching 9 bases. The ends lost 0 bases at V and 5 bases at J; junction bases unmatched: 3. The CDR3 is made up of 14 amino acids. CDR1 is SGHDT, CDR2 YYEEEE, per germline.

J is TRBJ1-1 and V is TRBV6-5; no clear D. V was cut by 3 bases and J by 0 bases, with 14 bases left in between. Per germline, CDR1 MNHEY and CDR2 SVGAGI. CDR3 length: 16 amino acids. CDR3 coding DNA: TGTGCCAGCAGTTATGTTGGAGGAAGCTTGAACACTGAAGCTTTCTTT. Protein: CASSYVGGSLNTEAFF.

The J gene is TRBJ2-1, the V gene TRBV5-8, with TRBD1 matching over 7 bases. Germline-derived CDR1 and CDR2 are SGHTS and YDEGEE. With V trimmed by 1 base and J by 4 bases, 8 bases remained unmatched. The CDR3 extends over 16 amino acids. The CDR3 coding sequence is TGTGCCAGCAGCTTGTGGGTGGACAGGACTTACAATGAGCAGTTCTTC. Its translation is CASSLWVDRTYNEQFF.

This chain connects TRBV18 to TRBJ2-1; D is possibly TRBD1 (5 bases). The germline V gene has CDR1 KGHSH and CDR2 LQKENI. Trimming took 1 base from V and 6 from J, leaving 10 bases between them. This CDR3 is 14 amino acids long. The CDR3 loop is CASSPLQGGNEQFF. CDR3 coding DNA: TGTGCCAGCTCACCACTTCAGGGTGGCAATGAGCAGTTCTTC.

In DNA, the CDR3 is TGCGCCAGCTTTCCCCTCGAGACTGGTCCGCCTTACGAGCAGTACTTC. It codes for CASFPLETGPPYEQYF. This chain connects TRBV5-1 to TRBJ2-7, with D unclear. The CDR3 loop spans 16 amino acids. Germline lookup yields CDR1 SGHRS and CDR2 YFSETQ. The V and J ends lost 7 bases and 4 bases respectively, with 24 bases between them.

This chain connects TRBV7-9 to TRBJ2-1; no definite D call. Trimming removed 5 bases at V and 7 bases at J, with 12 bases between. The CDR3 length is 13 residues. Looked up from germline, CDR1 is SEHNR and CDR2 is FQNEAQ (reference sequence). CDR3 sequence (DNA): TGTGCCAGCAGCGCCCGGGTGGGAAATGAGCAGTTCTTC. Residues: CASSARVGNEQFF.

In its sample, this clone was seen once. The chain is built from TRBV5-4 and TRBJ2-5, with TRBD2 identical over 10 bases. After removal of 0 bases from V and 4 bases from J, the junction contained 15 bases not matched to a gene. This CDR3 region has 19 residues. Per germline, CDR1 SGHNT and CDR2 YYREEE (reference sequence). The CDR3 sequence: CASSLEIGQREGLAETQYF. DNA of the CDR3: TGTGCCAGCAGCTTGGAGATAGGCCAGCGGGAGGGCCTAGCAGAGACCCAGTACTTC. Full variable domain (rest looked up from reference TRBV5-4 and TRBJ2-5): ETGVTQSPTHLIKTRGQQVTLRCSSQSGHNTVSWYQQALGQGPQFIFQYYREEENGRGNFPPRFSGLQFPNYSSELNVNALELDDSALYLCASSLEIGQREGLAETQYFGPGTRLLVL.

V and J are TRBV7-9 and TRBJ2-7; TRBD1 aligns across 7 bases. The CDR3 length is 12 residues. Unmatched junction bases numbered 5, after V lost 5 bases and J lost 7 bases. CDR1 and CDR2 (germline): SEHNR, FQNEAQ (reference sequence). CDR3 in DNA: TGTGCCAGCAGCGGAACACAGGGGGAGCAGTACTTC. Translated, it gives CASSGTQGEQYF.

CDR3 DNA sequence: TGTGCCAGCAGCCCTAGCGGGATAAACACAGATACGCAGTATTTT. It yields the protein CASSPSGINTDTQYF. The chain employs TRBV7-9 and TRBJ2-3; 9 bases match TRBD2. The ends lost 5 bases at V and 2 bases at J; junction bases unmatched: 5. Germline V lookup: CDR1 SEHNR, CDR2 FQNEAQ (reference sequence). CDR3 length: 15 amino acids. The complete variable domain, with remaining parts taken from reference TRBV7-9 and TRBJ2-3, reads DTGVSQNPRHKITKRGQNVTFRCDPISEHNRLYWYRQTLGQGPEFLTYFQNEAQLEKSRLLSDRFSAERPKGSFSTLEIQRTEQGDSAMYLCASSPSGINTDTQYFGPGTRLTVL.

This sequence joins TRBV2 and TRBJ2-1; 9 bases agree with TRBD2. The V and J ends lost 6 bases and 8 bases, in that order; junction bases with no gene match: 11. Germline V gene data show CDR1 as SNHLY and CDR2 as FYNNEI. The length of the CDR3 is 15 residues. Here the CDR3 reads CASRVAGALVHEQFF. DNA for the CDR3: TGTGCCAGCAGAGTAGCGGGAGCCCTCGTCCATGAGCAGTTCTTC. Filled out from reference TRBV2 and TRBJ2-1, the complete variable domain reads EPEVTQTPSHQVTQMGQEVILRCVPISNHLYFYWYRQILGQKVEFLVSFYNNEISEKSEIFDDQFSVERPDGSNFTLKIRSTKLEDSAMYFCASRVAGALVHEQFFGPGTRLTVL.

This clone was seen a handful of times. The CDR3 region has the DNA TGTGCCAGCAGCGCAGCGGGAAAACTGTTTTTT. This sequence encodes CASSAAGKLFF. J is TRBJ1-4 and V is TRBV9, with D unresolved. V lost 3 bases to trimming and J lost 10 bases, with 7 bases between them. The CDR3 length is 11 residues. Germline-derived CDR1 and CDR2 are SGDLS and YYNGEE.

This clone was observed a handful of times. The chain uses TRBV5-1 and TRBJ1-1, with unresolved D. Trimming left V 1 base short and J 1 base short, with 17 bases between. Germline lookup yields CDR1 SGHRS and CDR2 YFSETQ. This CDR3 is 17 amino acids long. The CDR3 reads CASSLTYSGRPNTEAFF. The CDR3 nucleotides read TGCGCCAGCAGCTTGACTTATTCGGGCAGACCGAACACTGAAGCTTTCTTT.

V usage is TRBV18 and J usage is TRBJ2-2; D gene unclear. The CDR3 contains 15 residues. V was clipped by 3 bases and J by 1 base, with 9 bases between them. CDR1 is KGHSH, CDR2 LQKENI, per germline. DNA of the CDR3: TGTGCCAGCTCACCGGAGTTAGGGAACACCGGGGAGCTGTTTTTT. It is translated as CASSPELGNTGELFF.